Presented here are 31 T cell receptor beta chains from one specimen sequenced in a study of CD8+ T cells in alopecia areata (dated 2018 in TCRdb). The sample's time point, from its label and the paper: baseline before oral tofacitinib. Library creation used the immunoSEQ multiplex PCR assay. RNA was extracted from all samples and reverse transcribed into cDNA, which served as template for TCR sequencing. The immuneACCESS repertoire file appears here via TCRdb, limited to in-frame rearrangements. These files lack a portion of the clones; in checked studies, under half of the deficit traces to unresolved V genes, and the cause of the others is not known. For this sample there are just over 150,000 clones; around 50% appear just once. The top ten constitute roughly 19% of the sample. The sequences come from CD8+ T cells sorted from blood, collected at week 0. The receptors come from a human donor with alopecia areata.

The genes are TRBV6-6 and TRBJ1-6; 9 bases are shared with TRBD1. The CDR3 has 15 residues. Losses at the gene ends were 5 bases for V and 5 bases for J; bases not matched to a gene: 4. Germline V gives CDR1 MNHNY, CDR2 SVGAGI (reference sequence). CDR3 DNA sequence: TGTGCCAGCAGTCCCGGGACAGGGAATAATTCACCCCTCCACTTT. It is translated as CASSPGTGNNSPLHF.

The V call is TRBV14, the J call TRBJ1-2; D uncertain. Trimming pared 3 bases from V and 4 bases from J, leaving 15 bases between. Germline V CDR1 and CDR2: SGHDN, FVKESK. The CDR3 is 15 residues long. The CDR3 reads CASSHSRPSTYGYTF. As DNA, the CDR3 is TGTGCCAGCAGCCACAGCCGCCCCTCAACCTATGGCTACACCTTC.

This chain uses TRBV7-2 with TRBJ2-2; unclear D gene. CDR1 and CDR2 (germline): SGHTA, FQGNSA. The CDR3 loop spans 15 amino acids. Trimming shortened V by 1 base and J by 5 bases, and 11 bases separated the two germline ends. CDR3 residues: CASSLVSPPTGELFF. The CDR3 DNA is TGTGCCAGCAGCTTAGTCAGCCCGCCGACCGGGGAGCTGTTTTTT. The full variable domain, in which reference TRBV7-2 and TRBJ2-2 provide the parts outside the CDR3, is GAGVSQSPSNKVTEKGKDVELRCDPISGHTALYWYRQSLGQGLEFLIYFQGNSAPDKSGLPSDRFSAERTGGSVSTLTIQRTQQEDSAVYLCASSLVSPPTGELFFGEGSRLTVL.

This clone was detected only a few times. The CDR3: CASSQMSGARDTQYF. The DNA for the CDR3 is TGTGCCAGCAGTCAGATGTCGGGGGCCCGGGATACGCAGTATTTT. The chain combines TRBV6-6 with TRBJ2-3, with D perhaps assigned TRBD1 or TRBD2 (6 bases each). V was cut by 5 bases and J by 6 bases, with 18 bases left in between. From germline, CDR1 is MNHNY and CDR2 SVGAGI (reference sequence). This CDR3 spans 15 amino acids.

This clone was seen more than once but under ten times. This chain links TRBV11-2 with TRBJ1-3; D is ambiguous. V lost 1 base and J 0 bases, leaving 13 bases between the germline ends. The CDR3 runs 17 residues. CDR1 and CDR2 from the germline V gene are SGHAT and FQNNGV. The CDR3, as DNA: TGTGCCAGCAGCTTAGCAGCCCAGACGATCTCTGGAAACACCATATATTTT. Translation gives CASSLAAQTISGNTIYF.

The chain is built from TRBV7-2 and TRBJ1-2, with TRBD1 matching 7 bases. CDR1 and CDR2 (germline): SGHTA, FQGNSA. The CDR3 spans 14 residues. Trimming at V came to 5 bases and at J to 1 base, leaving 4 bases not matched to a gene. Here the CDR3 reads CASSPGGDNYGYTF. CDR3 sequence (DNA): TGTGCCAGCAGCCCAGGGGGGGATAACTATGGCTACACCTTC. The full variable domain, rest sourced from reference TRBV7-2 and TRBJ1-2, is GAGVSQSPSNKVTEKGKDVELRCDPISGHTALYWYRQSLGQGLEFLIYFQGNSAPDKSGLPSDRFSAERTGGSVSTLTIQRTQQEDSAVYLCASSPGGDNYGYTFGSGTRLTVV.

V usage is TRBV25-1 and J usage is TRBJ1-5; 7 bases map to TRBD1. Germline assignment: CDR1 MGHDK and CDR2 SYGVNS. V lost 6 bases, J lost 4 bases, and 3 bases stayed unmatched. The CDR3 runs to 13 residues. Written as DNA, the CDR3 is TGTGCCAGCAGCCGGGACAGTAATCAGCCCCAGCATTTT. Its protein product is CASSRDSNQPQHF. The full variable domain, rest sourced from reference TRBV25-1 and TRBJ1-5, is EADIYQTPRYLVIGTGKKITLECSQTMGHDKMYWYQQDPGMELHLIHYSYGVNSTEKGDLSSESTVSRIRTEHFPLTLESARPSHTSQYLCASSRDSNQPQHFGDGTRLSIL.

The chain has TRBV2 and TRBJ2-3; 8 bases are shared with TRBD2. Germline CDR1 reads SNHLY; CDR2 reads FYNNEI. The CDR3 totals 14 residues. V shed 7 bases, J shed 3 bases, and the junction held 6 bases outside the gene matches. CDR3 sequence (DNA): TGTGCCAGCACCGGGACTAGGGGGACAGATACGCAGTATTTT. It yields the protein CASTGTRGTDTQYF.

The chain recombines TRBV5-1 with TRBJ1-1, with no clear D. In germline, CDR1 is SGHRS, CDR2 YFSETQ. This CDR3 has 13 residues. V was clipped by 4 bases and J by 5 bases, with 12 bases between them. CDR3 region: CASSAQGKTEAFF. In nucleotides, the CDR3 is TGCGCCAGCAGCGCACAAGGCAAAACTGAAGCTTTCTTT.

This clone was counted between two and nine times. The chain is built from TRBV4-3 and TRBJ2-2; D is unresolved. Per the germline V gene, CDR1 is LGHNA and CDR2 is YSLEER. V was cut by 0 bases and J by 4 bases, with 12 bases left in between. This CDR3 is 16 amino acids long. The CDR3 DNA follows: TGCGCCAGCAGCCAAGATCGGGCCGTTGTCACCGGGGAGCTGTTTTTT. The encoded protein is CASSQDRAVVTGELFF.

This clone was counted a few times. V usage is TRBV4-1 and J usage is TRBJ2-7; D not resolved. The CDR3 is made up of 15 amino acids. Looked up from germline, CDR1 is MGHRA and CDR2 is YSYEKL. With 2 bases removed from V and 0 bases from J, the gap between germline ends came to 11 bases. CDR3 region: CASSQLTRSSYEQYF. DNA of the CDR3: TGCGCCAGCAGCCAACTTACACGGAGCTCCTACGAGCAGTACTTC.

The rearrangement uses TRBV6-4 and TRBJ1-1; 9 bases fit TRBD1. Trimming removed 3 bases from V and 3 bases from J; junction bases left unmatched: 8. CDR1 is MRHNA, CDR2 SNTAGT, per germline. The CDR3 is 16 amino acids. CDR3 loop: CASSEALGTGHTEAFF. The CDR3 DNA is TGTGCCAGCAGTGAAGCGCTTGGGACAGGGCACACTGAAGCTTTCTTT.

The chain combines TRBV15 with TRBJ2-5; the match to TRBD2 covers 8 bases. The CDR3 spans 14 residues. Germline V gene lookup returns CDR1 LNHNV and CDR2 YYDKDF (reference sequence). V lost 4 bases to trimming and J lost 6 bases; unmatched junction nucleotides: 7. Written as DNA, the CDR3 is TGTGCCACCAGCACGGCGGGGGGCCAGCAGACCCAGTACTTC. Translating it yields CATSTAGGQQTQYF.

J is TRBJ1-2 and V is TRBV25-1; 7 nucleotides line up with TRBD1. CDR1 is MGHDK and CDR2 is SYGVNS in the germline V gene. The V gene end was trimmed by 4 bases and the J gene end by 7 bases; junction bases not matched to a gene: 0. The CDR3 covers 11 residues. In DNA, the CDR3 is TGTGCCAGCAGTGCAGGGGGTGGCTACACCTTC. Translated: CASSAGGGYTF.

This rearrangement joins TRBV9 to TRBJ2-3; a weak D match, TRBD2 (5 bases). Per the germline V gene, CDR1 is SGDLS and CDR2 is YYNGEE. The CDR3 totals 14 residues. Trimming removed 0 bases from V and 7 bases from J, with 12 bases in between. The CDR3 reads CASSVGSSSNTQYF. For the CDR3, the DNA is TGTGCCAGCAGCGTAGGGTCTAGCTCGAATACGCAGTATTTT.

The chain couples TRBV7-9 to TRBJ2-7; TRBD1 aligns across 11 bases. Germline values: CDR1 SEHNR, CDR2 FQNEAQ (reference sequence). Unmatched junction bases numbered 9, after V lost 2 bases and J lost 3 bases. The CDR3 consists of 17 residues. DNA for the CDR3: TGTGCCAGCAGCTTACCTGATAAGGGACAGGGGGACTACGAGCAGTACTTC. The encoded protein is CASSLPDKGQGDYEQYF.

This clone was found once. V gene TRBV30 combines with J gene TRBJ1-6; D is perhaps TRBD1 (6 bases). The V and J ends lost 0 bases and 5 bases respectively, with 14 bases between them. Germline loops: CDR1 GTSNPN, CDR2 SVGIG (reference sequence). The CDR3 loop spans 16 amino acids. Written as DNA, the CDR3 is TGTGCCTGGAGTGTACCCAGACAGGTGAATAATTCACCCCTCCACTTT. This encodes CAWSVPRQVNNSPLHF.

The genes are TRBV30 and TRBJ2-6; 8 bases align to TRBD1. The CDR3 covers 16 residues. Looked up from germline, CDR1 is GTSNPN and CDR2 is SVGIG (reference sequence). J lost 2 bases, V lost 1 base, and 4 bases had no gene match. CDR3 nucleotides: TGTGCCTGGAGTGGGACAGGGTTGACTGGGGCCAACGTCCTGACTTTC. Translated, it gives CAWSGTGLTGANVLTF.

The chain uses TRBV9 and TRBJ1-1; maybe TRBD1 (5 bases). Between the trimmed V and J ends, which lost 4 bases and 6 bases, there was a span of 10 bases. This CDR3 contains 12 residues. Germline-derived CDR1 and CDR2 are SGDLS and YYNGEE. The CDR3 sequence: CASSSWDSEAFF. The DNA of the CDR3 is TGTGCCAGCAGCTCCTGGGACTCTGAAGCTTTCTTT.

The chain recombines TRBV25-1 with TRBJ2-7; 9 nucleotides align to TRBD2. Germline V gene lookup returns CDR1 MGHDK and CDR2 SYGVNS. The CDR3 loop spans 14 amino acids. V lost 8 bases to trimming and J lost 1 base; unmatched junction nucleotides: 6. CDR3 in amino acids: CASGSGGSSYEQYF. CDR3 coding DNA: TGTGCCAGCGGTAGCGGGGGCTCGTCCTACGAGCAGTACTTC.

In regard to this clone: Different DNA sequences within this sample yield the same CDR3. The CDR3 here is CASSLGNEQYF. In DNA form, the CDR3 reads TGTGCCAGCAGTTTGGGGAACGAGCAGTACTTC. J is TRBJ2-7 and V is TRBV27; D unresolved. V was pared by 3 bases and J by 5 bases, with 5 bases between. Germline V CDR1 and CDR2: MNHEY, SMNVEV (reference sequence). CDR3 size: 11 residues.

The chain links TRBV4-3 to TRBJ2-1; 9 bases map to TRBD1. Losses at the gene ends were 1 base for V and 6 bases for J; bases not matched to a gene: 4. CDR1 is LGHNA and CDR2 is YSLEER in the germline V gene. This CDR3 region has 15 residues. CDR3 protein: CASSQGRTGVNEQFF. CDR3 DNA sequence: TGCGCCAGCAGCCAAGGGCGGACAGGGGTCAATGAGCAGTTCTTC.

The rearrangement links TRBV30 to TRBJ2-7, with D maybe TRBD1 (5 bases). Between the trimmed V and J ends, which lost 0 bases and 6 bases, there was a span of 12 bases. The CDR3 totals 13 residues. Germline CDR1 and CDR2: GTSNPN and SVGIG (reference sequence). The CDR3: CAWSVHRSSEQYF. DNA of the CDR3: TGTGCCTGGAGTGTACACAGGTCCAGCGAGCAGTACTTC.

The chain recombines TRBV4-3 with TRBJ2-7, with TRBD1 matching over 11 bases. The germline CDR1 and CDR2 sequences are LGHNA and YSLEER. The CDR3 is made up of 15 amino acids. The junction had 6 bases not matched to a gene; V was cut back by 3 bases and J by 5 bases. CDR3 residues: CASSQDRTGGDEQYF. The CDR3 DNA reads as TGCGCCAGCAGCCAGGATAGGACAGGGGGCGACGAGCAGTACTTC.

This clone was picked up a small number of times. This chain uses TRBV7-8 with TRBJ1-5; the D is unclear. Deletions cut 1 base from V and 1 base from J, with 14 bases between. CDR1 is SGHVS, CDR2 FQNEAQ, per germline. This CDR3 spans 17 amino acids. Here the CDR3 reads CASSLEPPGNSNQPQHF. The CDR3 bases are TGTGCCAGCAGCTTAGAACCTCCCGGGAACAGCAATCAGCCCCAGCATTTT.

There are a few counts of this clone. The chain combines TRBV7-9 with TRBJ1-2; D gene unclear. Trimming pared 7 bases from V and 5 bases from J, leaving 14 bases between. The germline CDR1 and CDR2 sequences are SEHNR and FQNEAQ (reference sequence). CDR3 length: 13 residues. CDR3 protein: CASIPPGVYGYTF. The CDR3 DNA follows: TGTGCCAGCATCCCTCCCGGGGTTTATGGCTACACCTTC.

V gene TRBV7-9 combines with J gene TRBJ2-2; the D is unclear. The CDR3 length is 12 residues. Germline V gene sequence: CDR1 SEHNR, CDR2 FQNEAQ (reference sequence). V was trimmed by 7 bases and J by 2 bases, leaving 5 bases between them. CDR3 nucleotide sequence: TGTGCCAGCAACATCAACACCGGGGAGCTGTTTTTT. This encodes CASNINTGELFF.

The chain recombines TRBV9 with TRBJ1-1, with D uncertain. Trimming stripped 5 bases from V and 0 bases from J, with 11 bases between. Germline V CDR1 and CDR2: SGDLS, YYNGEE. The CDR3 totals 14 residues. The CDR3 DNA reads as TGTGCCAGCAGTCAACAAGGAATGAACACTGAAGCTTTCTTT. The encoded protein is CASSQQGMNTEAFF.

This clone was recorded only once. The chain joins TRBV10-3 to TRBJ2-5; TRBD1 aligns across 9 bases. CDR1 is ENHRY, CDR2 SYGVKD, per germline. The CDR3 spans 13 residues. With 2 bases clipped from V and 5 bases from J, the junction kept 0 bases outside the gene matches. The CDR3 sequence: CAISEGQGETQYF. CDR3 coding DNA: TGTGCCATCAGTGAGGGACAGGGGGAGACCCAGTACTTC.

The J gene is TRBJ1-6, the V gene TRBV9; 10 bases align to TRBD1. The CDR3 is 15 amino acids. J was trimmed by 6 bases and V by 3 bases; bases with no gene match: 3. Germline values: CDR1 SGDLS, CDR2 YYNGEE. The CDR3 spells CASSGGTGANSPLHF. DNA for the CDR3: TGTGCCAGCAGCGGAGGGACAGGGGCTAATTCACCCCTCCACTTT.

This sequence joins TRBV30 and TRBJ1-1; D gene unclear. Germline V gene data show CDR1 as GTSNPN and CDR2 as SVGIG (reference sequence). The V and J ends lost 4 bases and 0 bases respectively, with 12 bases between them. This CDR3 has 14 amino acids. The DNA of the CDR3 is TGTGCCTGGACTTTAGGCAGCATGAACACTGAAGCTTTCTTT. Translation gives CAWTLGSMNTEAFF.